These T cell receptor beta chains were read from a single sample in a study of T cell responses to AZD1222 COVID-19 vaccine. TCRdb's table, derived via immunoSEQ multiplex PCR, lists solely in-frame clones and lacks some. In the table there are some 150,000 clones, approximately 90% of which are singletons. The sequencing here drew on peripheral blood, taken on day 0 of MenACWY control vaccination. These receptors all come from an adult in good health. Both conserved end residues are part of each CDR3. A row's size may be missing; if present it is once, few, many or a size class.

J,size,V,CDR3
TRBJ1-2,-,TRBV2,CASSALGANYGYTF
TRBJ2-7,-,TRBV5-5,CASSLAGQADYEQYF
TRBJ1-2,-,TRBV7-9,CASSSQAQGIYGYTF
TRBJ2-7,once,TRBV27,CASHTASREIPYEQYF
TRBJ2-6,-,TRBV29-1,CSAVVGSGANVLTF
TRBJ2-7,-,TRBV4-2,CASSQGPEGQGRHYEQYF
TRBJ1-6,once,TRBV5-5,CASSLLEDNSPLHF
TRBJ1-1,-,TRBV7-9,CASNRVTEAFF
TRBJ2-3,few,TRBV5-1,CASGLLTDTQYF
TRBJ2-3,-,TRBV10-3,CAISSGGATDTQYF
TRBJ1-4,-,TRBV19,CASSTREKLFF
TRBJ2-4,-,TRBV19,CASSILLAKNIQYF
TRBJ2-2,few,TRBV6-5,CASSDRFDTGELFF
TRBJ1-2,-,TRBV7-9,CASSPRNVNYGYTF
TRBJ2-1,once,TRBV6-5,CASSQQGGSYNEQFF
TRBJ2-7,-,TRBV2,CASSEDGRTYEQYF
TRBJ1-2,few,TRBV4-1,CASSQGQGVTNYGYTF
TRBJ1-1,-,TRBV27,CASSLLMRQFVFF
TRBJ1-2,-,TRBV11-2,CASSRRDRNYGYTF
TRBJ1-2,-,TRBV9,CASSLPGAGISGYTF
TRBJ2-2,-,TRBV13,CASSYSRGNTGELFF
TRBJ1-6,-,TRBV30,CAWTGAANSPLHF
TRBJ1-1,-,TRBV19,CASSIEPGQGGTEAFF
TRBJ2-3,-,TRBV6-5,CASSYRGARTDTQYF
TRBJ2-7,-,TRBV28,CASRPGHRGGTYEQYF
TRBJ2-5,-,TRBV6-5,CATGEETQYF
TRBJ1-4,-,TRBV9,CASSGNRGGSEKLFF
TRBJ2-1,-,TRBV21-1,CASSKDRLTSGPYNEQFF
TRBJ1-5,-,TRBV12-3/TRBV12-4,CASRQGVQPQHF
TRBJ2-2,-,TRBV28,CASASEGGNTGELFF
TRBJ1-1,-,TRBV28,CASSFSGGPGTEAFF
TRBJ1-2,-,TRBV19,CASRALGAGYGYTF
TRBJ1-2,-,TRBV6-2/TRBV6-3,CASSDRIHGYTF
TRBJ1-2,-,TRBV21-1,CASSKGQDGYTF
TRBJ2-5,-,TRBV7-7,CASSLARQETQYF
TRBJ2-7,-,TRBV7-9,CASSKSPSYEQYF
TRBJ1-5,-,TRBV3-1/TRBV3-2,CASSHTGEGPQHF